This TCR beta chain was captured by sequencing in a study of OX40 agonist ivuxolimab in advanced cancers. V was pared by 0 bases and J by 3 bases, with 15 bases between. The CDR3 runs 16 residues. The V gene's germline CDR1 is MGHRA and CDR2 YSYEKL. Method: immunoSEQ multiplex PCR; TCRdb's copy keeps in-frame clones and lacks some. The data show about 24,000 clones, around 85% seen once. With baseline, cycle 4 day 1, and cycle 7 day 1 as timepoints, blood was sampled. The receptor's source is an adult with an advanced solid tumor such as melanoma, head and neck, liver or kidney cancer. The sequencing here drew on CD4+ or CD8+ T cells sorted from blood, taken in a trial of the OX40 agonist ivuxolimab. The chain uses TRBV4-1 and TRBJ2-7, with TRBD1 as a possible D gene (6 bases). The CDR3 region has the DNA TGCGCCAGCAGCCAAGATTGGCAGGGGACCATCTACGAGCAGTACTTC. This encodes CASSQDWQGTIYEQYF.